These 18 T cell receptor beta chains were sequenced from one sample in a study of CXCR3-negative and CXCR3-positive naive CD8 T cells. Study outcomes and limitations: Naive cells with CXCR3 showed TRB CDR3s that were more hydrophobic than those in CXCR3-negative naive cells.

Their cognate antigens are unknown. The study made its TRB cDNA libraries by 5' RACE, adding UMI labels. Reanalyzing the 5' RACE reads, TCRdb keeps one entry per CDR3 protein, without DNA. Its table lists 85,000 to 120,000 distinct CDR3 sequences. Sequenced: naive CXCR3+ CD8+ T cells from blood. Stated subset: CD45RO-CCR7+CD27+CD95- naive CD8+ T cells expressing CXCR3 (TNR3+). These receptors were taken from a human donor in good health. Some clones in this sample may be carry-over from other donors' samples.

The chain couples TRBV7-8 to TRBJ2-1; as DNA is missing, the TRBD2 call by TCRdb cannot be tested. The CDR3 runs to 16 residues. CDR1 is SGHVS and CDR2 is FQNEAQ in the germline V gene. CDR3 in amino acids: CASSLTTSGAYNEQFF.

This sequence joins TRBV4-3 and TRBJ2-7; the D call of TRBD1 rests on TCRdb alone, since no DNA is present to check it. The V gene's germline CDR1 is LGHNA and CDR2 YSLEER. The CDR3 length is 15 residues. The CDR3 is CASSQTRGRNYEQYF.

This sequence joins TRBV9 and TRBJ2-7; no DNA is available, so the TRBD1 call from TCRdb remains unchecked. This CDR3 spans 14 amino acids. Germline V lookup: CDR1 SGDLS, CDR2 YYNGEE. The CDR3 here is CASSPGGIAYEQYF.

The gene calls are TRBV11-2 and TRBJ2-1; TCRdb's assignment of TRBD1 cannot be checked, as there is no DNA. Germline loops: CDR1 SGHAT, CDR2 FQNNGV. The CDR3 totals 15 residues. The chain's CDR3 is CASSLTLGGQAEQFF.

The rearrangement joins TRBV16 to TRBJ2-7; TCRdb's D gene call, TRBD1, goes unchecked for lack of DNA. The CDR3 contains 19 residues. Per the germline V gene, CDR1 is KGHSY and CDR2 is FQNENV. CDR3 region: CASSQLGTGEIPFAYEQYF.

The V gene is TRBV5-1, the J gene TRBJ2-1; TCRdb returns TRBD1, unconfirmable since there is no DNA. The germline V gene has CDR1 SGHRS and CDR2 YFSETQ. The CDR3 runs 13 residues. The CDR3 here is CASKRYTGDEQFF.

The V gene is TRBV20-1, the J gene TRBJ2-7; as DNA is missing, the TRBD1 call by TCRdb cannot be tested. The CDR3 is made up of 14 amino acids. Germline-derived CDR1 and CDR2 are DFQATT and SNEGSKA (reference sequence). The CDR3 reads CSAREIGADYEQYF.

The chain recombines TRBV7-9 with TRBJ2-1. CDR3 length: 16 amino acids. In germline, CDR1 is SEHNR, CDR2 FQNEAQ (reference sequence). The CDR3 sequence is CASSHLSGSSYNEQFF.

The rearrangement uses TRBV7-6 and TRBJ2-1; the TCRdb D gene call, TRBD1, has no DNA to confirm it. Germline V gene data show CDR1 as SGHVS and CDR2 as FNYEAQ. The CDR3 is 15 residues long. The CDR3 region is CASSSTWQGNNEQFF.

The rearrangement uses TRBV11-2 and TRBJ2-7; TCRdb's D gene call, TRBD2, goes unchecked for lack of DNA. There are 13 residues in the CDR3. Germline lookup yields CDR1 SGHAT and CDR2 FQNNGV. The CDR3 loop is CASGPWTSGEQYF.

This chain connects TRBV7-9 to TRBJ2-2; without DNA, the TCRdb call of TRBD1 cannot be checked. The CDR3 has 14 residues. CDR1 and CDR2 (germline): SEHNR, FQNEAQ (reference sequence). The CDR3 protein is CAKGVGSDTGELFF. Combining the CDR3 with reference TRBV7-9 and TRBJ2-2 gives the whole variable domain DTGVSQNPRHKITKRGQNVTFRCDPISEHNRLYWYRQTLGQGPEFLTYFQNEAQLEKSRLLSDRFSAERPKGSFSTLEIQRTEQGDSAMYLCAKGVGSDTGELFFGEGSRLTVL.

This rearrangement joins TRBV5-5 to TRBJ2-5; TCRdb gives TRBD1 as the D gene, but with no DNA this cannot be confirmed. The length of the CDR3 is 14 residues. Germline V lookup: CDR1 SGHKS, CDR2 YYEKEE (reference sequence). Here the CDR3 reads CASSPPGGQETQYF.

The J gene is TRBJ2-3, the V gene TRBV7-9; the TCRdb D gene call, TRBD1, has no DNA to confirm it. The V gene's germline CDR1 is SEHNR and CDR2 FQNEAQ (reference sequence). CDR3 length: 18 amino acids. CDR3 loop: CASSSGQSLTTSTDTQYF.

V and J are TRBV28 and TRBJ2-5; TCRdb selects TRBD1, and the lack of DNA leaves this call unchecked. This CDR3 spans 15 amino acids. Germline CDR1 MDHEN, CDR2 SYDVKM. The CDR3 reads CASSRNDRGEETQYF.

V is TRBV5-5 and J is TRBJ2-3. Germline V gives CDR1 SGHKS, CDR2 YYEKEE (reference sequence). CDR3 length: 14 amino acids. CDR3 in amino acids: CASSIVGNTDTQYF. Variable domain in full (rest from reference TRBV5-5 and TRBJ2-3): DAGVTQSPTHLIKTRGQQVTLRCSPISGHKSVSWYQQVLGQGPQFIFQYYEKEERGRGNFPDRFSARQFPNYSSELNVNALLLGDSALYLCASSIVGNTDTQYFGPGTRLTVL.

The genes are TRBV6-1 and TRBJ2-1; TCRdb designates TRBD2, a call that cannot be tested without DNA. The CDR3 totals 16 residues. Germline V gives CDR1 MNHNS, CDR2 SASEGT. CDR3 protein: CASINLRVSSYNEQFF.

The V call is TRBV28, the J call TRBJ1-3. CDR1 is MDHEN and CDR2 is SYDVKM in the germline V gene. This CDR3 contains 15 residues. The CDR3 is CASSLYGNSGNTIYF.

The chain combines TRBV5-1 with TRBJ2-1; the D call from TCRdb, TRBD2, cannot be confirmed without DNA. This CDR3 spans 15 amino acids. The germline V gene has CDR1 SGHRS and CDR2 YFSETQ. This CDR3 is CASSLIGGARNEQFF.